Reported below is one T cell receptor beta chain. The antigen remains undetermined. Just one base apart from a much larger clone, this may be a read error. CDR3 size: 19 residues. Germline CDR1 reads SGHRS; CDR2 reads YFSETQ. V shed 0 bases, J shed 4 bases, and the junction held 13 bases outside the gene matches. The data were obtained in a study of blood T cells in healthy people across ages. General study results and limits: Roughly linear declines in TCR beta diversity per million T cells occurred with age.

Together with a sample-barcoded 5' primer, a J-beta primer mix was included in a second PCR lasting roughly 6 to 12 cycles. A template-switch adaptor with 12 random nucleotides tagged each cDNA molecule. Each CDR3 protein gets one entry after TCRdb re-called the 5' RACE reads with MiXCR. The repertoire consists of roughly 1,300,000 distinct CDR3 sequences, with approximately 63% occurring once and the leading ten covering 6.5% to 8.5%. Material: blood. V and J are TRBV5-1 and TRBJ2-5, with 12 bases matching TRBD2. The clonotype was recovered from a man aged 18 to 29 in good health. In DNA, the CDR3 is TGCGCCAGCAGCTTGGTGGTCCGACTAGCGGGAGTTCAAGGAGAGACCCAGTACTTC. Translated, it gives CASSLVVRLAGVQGETQYF.